The sequence of this TCR beta chain was determined in a study of beta chain features in type 1 diabetes. Reverse transcription of all isolated RNA meant that expressed TCRB transcripts were sequenced. Sequencing used immunoSEQ multiplex PCR; TCRdb keeps in-frame clones, though not all of them. The sample records 80,000 to 90,000 clones, about a third being singletons. CDR1 and CDR2 from the germline V gene are SGHDT and YYEEEE. This CDR3 comprises 13 residues. V lost 0 bases to trimming and J lost 4 bases, with 7 bases between them. It was one heparinised blood draw, averaging around 110 mL, that each donor gave. Each population that was sorted was more than 95% pure. Worth noting for this clone: Its matching antigen is unknown.

Notes on the study in general: In cDNA sequencing, cells with high TCR expression could be over-represented.

Source material: stem cell memory CD4+ T cells from blood. The clonotype comes from a woman between 18 and 30 years old in good health. The chain has TRBV5-6 and TRBJ1-2; D possibly corresponds to TRBD1 (5 bases). In DNA form, the CDR3 reads TGTGCCAGCAGCTTGGACAGGCTCTATGGCTACACCTTC. This gives the protein CASSLDRLYGYTF. Filled out from reference TRBV5-6 and TRBJ1-2, the complete variable domain reads DAGVTQSPTHLIKTRGQQVTLRCSPKSGHDTVSWYQQALGQGPQFIFQYYEEEERQRGNFPDRFSGHQFPNYSSELNVNALLLGDSALYLCASSLDRLYGYTFGSGTRLTVV.